This T cell receptor beta chain was obtained from a study of glioma-infiltrating T cells. Amplification of TCR alpha and beta CDR3 regions from RNA used iRepertoire nested multiplex PCR. TCRdb reprocessed the multiplex PCR reads with MiXCR, giving one entry per CDR3 protein. Counted here are around 120,000 distinct CDR3 sequences, more than 20% occurring once; the ten biggest clones make up around a quarter. Trimming took off 7 bases at V and 4 bases at J, with 9 bases between the two ends. The CDR3 extends over 12 amino acids. The germline CDR1 and CDR2 sequences are LGHDT and YNNKEL (reference sequence). This clonotype came up a few times.

The TCR sequence derives from a human donor with low-grade glioma or glioblastoma, undergoing nonglioma brain surgery, or in good health (not recorded which). The sample was glioma tissue, nonneoplastic brain tissue, or PBMCs (not recorded which). The chain combines TRBV3-1 with TRBJ2-3; D perhaps matches TRBD1 (6 bases). CDR3 loop: CASTQGPDTQYF. In DNA, the CDR3 is TGTGCCAGCACCCAGGGGCCAGATACGCAGTATTTT.